Shown below are 28 T cell receptor beta chains from a single sample sequenced in a study of T cell responses to AZD1222 COVID-19 vaccine. Here immunoSEQ multiplex PCR was the method, and the copy in TCRdb shows in-frame clones only, minus some. The sample includes roughly 150,000 clones, 92% of them seen just once. Sample: peripheral blood, taken 28 days after the second AZD1222 dose. Receptors originate from an adult who received the AZD1222 COVID-19 vaccine.

The count of this clone is one. This chain links TRBV7-2 with TRBJ1-6; TRBD1 might be the D (5 bases). Germline V gene sequence: CDR1 SGHTA, CDR2 FQGNSA. This CDR3 region has 14 residues. Trimming pared 3 bases from V and 4 bases from J, leaving 7 bases between. The CDR3 coding sequence is TGTGCCAGCAGCTTTCAGGGATATAATTCACCCCTCCACTTT. It encodes CASSFQGYNSPLHF.

The chain couples TRBV9 to TRBJ1-2; D unresolved. The ends were cut back, 3 bases at V and 6 bases at J, with 15 bases in the middle. The germline V gene encodes CDR1 SGDLS and CDR2 YYNGEE. CDR3 length equals 14 residues. The CDR3 DNA sequence: TGTGCCAGCAGCGCCGCGTGGGATTCGGATGGCTACACCTTC. Amino acids: CASSAAWDSDGYTF.

The count of this clone is one. The chain recombines TRBV19 with TRBJ2-5, with D unresolved. V dropped 2 bases and J dropped 7 bases, with 8 bases sitting between them. Germline loops: CDR1 LNHDA, CDR2 SQIVND (reference sequence). The CDR3 length is 12 residues. This CDR3 is CASSITEGTQYF. The CDR3 coding sequence is TGTGCCAGTAGTATAACAGAAGGGACCCAGTACTTC.

This clone was recorded a few times. The V and J genes are TRBV19 and TRBJ1-2; 7 bases line up with TRBD1. The CDR3 is 13 amino acids. Germline CDR1 LNHDA, CDR2 SQIVND (reference sequence). V trimming: 8 bases; J trimming: 5 bases; junction bases outside the gene matches: 8. The CDR3 spells CASSYRGGYGYTF. The DNA of the CDR3 is TGTGCCAGTTCTTACAGGGGAGGTTATGGCTACACCTTC.

CDR3 residues: CASSQLGQQHEQYF. Here the CDR3 DNA reads TGCGCCAGCAGCCAACTAGGACAACAACACGAGCAGTACTTC. This chain joins TRBV4-1 and TRBJ2-7, with D maybe TRBD1 (5 bases). Per germline, CDR1 MGHRA and CDR2 YSYEKL. The V gene lost 2 bases and the J gene lost 5 bases, with 13 bases spanning the gap. This CDR3 region has 14 residues.

The rearrangement uses TRBV19 and TRBJ2-1, with TRBD2 as a possible D gene (5 bases). This CDR3 has 14 amino acids. Per germline, CDR1 LNHDA and CDR2 SQIVND (reference sequence). V lost 3 bases and J lost 0, with 6 bases in between. This CDR3 is CASSMGSSYNEQFF. The CDR3 region has the DNA TGTGCCAGTAGTATGGGGAGCTCCTACAATGAGCAGTTCTTC.

The chain joins TRBV12-5 to TRBJ2-3, with D possibly being TRBD1 or TRBD2 (5 bases each). Germline lookup yields CDR1 LGHNT and CDR2 FRNRAP. This CDR3 has 16 residues. Trimming shortened V by 2 bases and J by 8 bases, and 20 bases separated the two germline ends. As DNA, the CDR3 is TGTGCTAGTGGTTTGTCCGACTGGGGACCACAGAGTACGCAGTATTTT. It encodes CASGLSDWGPQSTQYF.

This clone was seen a single time. The chain carries TRBV12-5 and TRBJ1-1, with 8 bases identical to TRBD1. The V gene end was trimmed by 3 bases and the J gene end by 1 base; junction bases not matched to a gene: 4. CDR1 and CDR2 (germline): LGHNT, FRNRAP. The CDR3 covers 15 residues. CDR3 coding DNA: TGTGCTAGTGGTTTCATGGGACAGGAGAACACTGAAGCTTTCTTT. The encoded protein is CASGFMGQENTEAFF.

The V gene is TRBV15, the J gene TRBJ1-1; no clear D gene. The V end lost 2 bases, the J end lost 2 bases, and 6 bases lay between the germline ends. The CDR3 runs to 13 residues. Germline loops: CDR1 LNHNV, CDR2 YYDKDF (reference sequence). The CDR3: CATSRQVNTEAFF. The CDR3 bases are TGTGCCACCAGCAGACAAGTTAACACTGAAGCTTTCTTT.

The chain has TRBV5-4 and TRBJ2-3; TRBD2 is a possible D gene (5 bases). Trimming took 7 bases from V and 4 from J, leaving 13 bases between them. The CDR3 is 13 residues long. Germline-derived CDR1 and CDR2 are SGHNT and YYREEE (reference sequence). The CDR3 is CASSGILADTQYF. DNA for the CDR3: TGTGCCAGCTCGGGGATCCTCGCAGATACGCAGTATTTT.

This sequence joins TRBV4-1 and TRBJ1-3; maybe TRBD1 (5 bases). This CDR3 is 17 amino acids long. Germline loops: CDR1 MGHRA, CDR2 YSYEKL. V lost 0 bases and J lost 0, with 12 bases in between. The CDR3 DNA reads TGCGCCAGCAGCCAAGATCCCCGGGGCATCTCTGGAAACACCATATATTTT. Residues: CASSQDPRGISGNTIYF.

The genes are TRBV27 and TRBJ1-1; D is uncertain. There are 10 residues in the CDR3. Germline CDR1 MNHEY, CDR2 SMNVEV (reference sequence). The ends were cut back, 4 bases at V and 13 bases at J, with 10 bases in the middle. CDR3 nucleotide sequence: TGTGCCAGCAGTTCGCGGAGGGATTTCTTT. Protein sequence: CASSSRRDFF.

This clone was observed once. The CDR3 loop reads CASSYTGQGDTEAFF. CDR3 bases: TGTGCCAGCAGTTACACCGGACAGGGAGACACTGAAGCTTTCTTT. The chain carries TRBV6-6 and TRBJ1-1, with TRBD1 matching over 8 bases. The CDR3 extends over 15 amino acids. The germline V gene has CDR1 MNHNY and CDR2 SVGAGI (reference sequence). V lost 2 bases and J lost 3; bases outside the gene matches: 5.

The chain is built from TRBV7-2 and TRBJ2-7; unclear D gene. The CDR3 covers 15 residues. Trimming stripped 1 base from V and 1 base from J, with 11 bases between. The germline CDR1 and CDR2 sequences are SGHTA and FQGNSA. CDR3 in amino acids: CASSLVASPSYEQYF. The CDR3 DNA reads TGTGCCAGCAGCTTAGTGGCCAGCCCTTCCTACGAGCAGTACTTC.

V usage is TRBV4-2 and J usage is TRBJ1-2, with TRBD1 identical over 11 bases. Unmatched junction bases numbered 9, after V lost 4 bases and J lost 5 bases. In germline, CDR1 is LGHNA, CDR2 YNFKEQ. The CDR3 consists of 16 residues. The CDR3 loop is CASSPSNGQGAYGYTF. As DNA, the CDR3 is TGTGCCAGCAGCCCTTCTAATGGACAGGGGGCGTATGGCTACACCTTC.

The chain carries TRBV4-1 and TRBJ2-5; 7 nucleotides line up with TRBD2. The CDR3 is made up of 15 amino acids. Germline V CDR1 and CDR2: MGHRA, YSYEKL. Trimming cost V 4 bases and J 5 bases; bases outside gene matches: 10. The CDR3, as DNA: TGCGCCAGCAGCCGTACCGGACTAGTTAGTGAGACCCAGTACTTC. Protein: CASSRTGLVSETQYF.

This clone appeared once. The rearrangement links TRBV19 to TRBJ1-5; 9 bases match TRBD1. This CDR3 is 16 amino acids long. Trimming cost V 5 bases and J 4 bases; bases outside gene matches: 9. Germline V CDR1 and CDR2: LNHDA, SQIVND (reference sequence). The CDR3 reads CASSSLTGGGNQPQHF. CDR3 DNA sequence: TGTGCCAGTAGTTCTCTTACAGGGGGCGGGAATCAGCCCCAGCATTTT.

The V and J genes are TRBV25-1 and TRBJ1-2, with a tentative D call TRBD1 (5 bases). CDR3 size: 13 residues. Per the germline V gene, CDR1 is MGHDK and CDR2 is SYGVNS. Trimming shortened V by 11 bases and J by 2 bases, and 15 bases separated the two germline ends. The CDR3 region is CAVQGLPNYGYTF. DNA for the CDR3: TGTGCCGTTCAGGGACTACCGAACTATGGCTACACCTTC.

The genes are TRBV10-3 and TRBJ1-1, with D tentatively TRBD1 (6 bases). This CDR3 is 12 amino acids long. V was pared by 2 bases and J by 10 bases, with 11 bases between. Germline V gene sequence: CDR1 ENHRY, CDR2 SYGVKD. The chain's CDR3 is CAISEPPGVAFF. Written as DNA, the CDR3 is TGTGCCATCAGTGAGCCCCCAGGGGTAGCTTTCTTT.

This chain joins TRBV5-8 and TRBJ1-2; D ambiguous. Per germline, CDR1 SGHTS and CDR2 YDEGEE. The CDR3 loop spans 14 amino acids. Trimming left V 1 base short and J 2 bases short, with 9 bases between. CDR3 protein: CASSLHQDNYGYTF. In DNA form, the CDR3 reads TGTGCCAGCAGCTTGCATCAGGACAACTATGGCTACACCTTC.

The chain couples TRBV3-1 (or the pseudogene TRBV3-2) to TRBJ1-6; D may be TRBD1 (5 bases). The germline V gene encodes CDR1 LGHDT and CDR2 YNNKEL (reference sequence). The CDR3 totals 12 residues. Trimming removed 4 bases at V and 10 bases at J, with 8 bases between. The CDR3 nucleotides read TGTGCCAGCAGCCTCCGGGGCTCACCCCTCCACTTT. Protein product: CASSLRGSPLHF.

The CDR3 here is CASSLSHLYGYTF. Here the CDR3 DNA reads TGTGCCAGCAGTCTTAGCCATCTCTATGGCTACACCTTC. The rearrangement uses TRBV2 and TRBJ1-2; D call uncertain. CDR1 and CDR2 from the germline V gene are SNHLY and FYNNEI. V shed 5 bases and J shed 4 bases, with 11 bases lying between them. The CDR3 loop spans 13 amino acids.

In this sample, this clone is medium-sized (0.01 to 0.1%). The chain links TRBV10-3 to TRBJ1-4; D call uncertain. Per germline, CDR1 ENHRY and CDR2 SYGVKD. This CDR3 comprises 13 residues. V lost 11 bases and J 4 bases, leaving 14 bases between the germline ends. The CDR3 sequence is CASTRQLNEKLFF. DNA of the CDR3: TGTGCCTCCACGAGGCAGCTTAATGAAAAACTGTTTTTT.

V gene TRBV5-4 combines with J gene TRBJ1-1; D remains ambiguous. This CDR3 region has 13 residues. Trimming stripped 3 bases from V and 5 bases from J, with 11 bases between. Germline loops: CDR1 SGHNT, CDR2 YYREEE (reference sequence). CDR3 coding DNA: TGTGCCAGCAGCTGGGAGGGTTGGACTGAAGCTTTCTTT. It is translated as CASSWEGWTEAFF.

This rearrangement joins TRBV28 to TRBJ2-7; no firm D call. Germline V CDR1 and CDR2: MDHEN, SYDVKM. There are 16 residues in the CDR3. V dropped 3 bases and J dropped 6 bases, with 21 bases sitting between them. The CDR3 DNA reads TGTGCCAGCAGTTTCTTCTCCTCCCCCAAGGGTAGCGAGCAGTACTTC. Residues: CASSFFSSPKGSEQYF.

This clone has more than one count but fewer than ten. The rearrangement links TRBV5-1 to TRBJ1-4; TRBD1 agrees at 9 bases. From germline, CDR1 is SGHRS and CDR2 YFSETQ. The CDR3 has 15 amino acids. After removal of 2 bases from V and 8 bases from J, the junction contained 7 bases not matched to a gene. The CDR3 nucleotides are TGCGCCAGCAGCTTTGGGACAGGGCAGTGGGAAAAACTGTTTTTT. This gives the protein CASSFGTGQWEKLFF. Together with reference TRBV5-1 and TRBJ1-4, the CDR3 gives the full variable domain: KAGVTQTPRYLIKTRGQQVTLSCSPISGHRSVSWYQQTPGQGLQFLFEYFSETQRNKGNFPGRFSGRQFSNSRSEMNVSTLELGDSALYLCASSFGTGQWEKLFFGSGTQLSVL.

Turning to this clone: At one end, the junction sequence differs from germline, possibly due to a read error. The chain has TRBV6-6 and TRBJ1-2, with 8 bases fitting TRBD1. Looked up from germline, CDR1 is MNHNY and CDR2 is SVGAGI (reference sequence). CDR3 length: 14 amino acids. DNA for the CDR3: TGTGCCAGCAGTAACTCAGGGGGCGACTATGGCTACACCTTC. Translating gives CASSNSGGDYGYTF.

This clone was seen only once. The V and J genes are TRBV6-1 and TRBJ1-1, with a weak D call TRBD1 (6 bases). Germline V gene lookup returns CDR1 MNHNS and CDR2 SASEGT. V shed 3 bases and J shed 2 bases, with 7 bases lying between them. This CDR3 region has 13 residues. The CDR3 DNA sequence: TGTGCCAGCAGTGAGACAGGTAACACTGAAGCTTTCTTT. Translation: CASSETGNTEAFF.